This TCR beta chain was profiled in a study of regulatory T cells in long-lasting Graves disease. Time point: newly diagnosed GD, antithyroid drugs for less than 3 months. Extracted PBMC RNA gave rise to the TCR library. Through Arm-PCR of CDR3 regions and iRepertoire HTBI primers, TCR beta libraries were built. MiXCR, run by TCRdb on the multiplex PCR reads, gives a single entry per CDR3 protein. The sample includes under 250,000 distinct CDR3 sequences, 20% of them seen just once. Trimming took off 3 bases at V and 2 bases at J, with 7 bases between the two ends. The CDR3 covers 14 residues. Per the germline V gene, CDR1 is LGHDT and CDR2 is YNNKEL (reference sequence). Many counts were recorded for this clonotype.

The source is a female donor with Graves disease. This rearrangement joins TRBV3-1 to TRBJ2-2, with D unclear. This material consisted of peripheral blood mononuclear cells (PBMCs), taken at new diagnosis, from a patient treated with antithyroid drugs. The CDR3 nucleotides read TGTGCCAGCAGCCAGGCCCTCAACACCGGGGAGCTGTTTTTT. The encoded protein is CASSQALNTGELFF.